The following is a T cell receptor (beta chain) sequence with its context. The source of the sample is a study of blood T cell repertoires in COVID-19. About the study: Acute and convalescent COVID-19 samples came from the United States, Italy and Spain. T cells, B-cell-depleted T cells, or PBMCs provided the cDNA or gDNA that served as material.

Authors' data handling: Reference gene primer amplification in the assay estimated nucleated cell counts. TCRdb keeps only in-frame clones here, not all; method: immunoSEQ multiplex PCR. V and J calls and clone size are as listed in that table; D and trimming were resolved from the DNA. The top ten clones hold approximately 11% of a sample with about 39,000 clones, around 80% of them seen once. The length of the CDR3 is 16 residues. Germline CDR1 and CDR2: MGHDK and SYGVNS. V trimming: 1 base; J trimming: 9 bases; junction bases outside the gene matches: 9. The receptor's source is a man aged 60 to 69 in a cohort sampled during active COVID-19. The chain combines TRBV25-1 with TRBJ2-5; 12 bases are a match to TRBD2. The specimen was peripheral blood. CDR3 DNA: TGTGCCAGCAGTGAATCAGGGACTAGCGGGCCCAGGGCCCAGTACTTC. It translates to CASSESGTSGPRAQYF.